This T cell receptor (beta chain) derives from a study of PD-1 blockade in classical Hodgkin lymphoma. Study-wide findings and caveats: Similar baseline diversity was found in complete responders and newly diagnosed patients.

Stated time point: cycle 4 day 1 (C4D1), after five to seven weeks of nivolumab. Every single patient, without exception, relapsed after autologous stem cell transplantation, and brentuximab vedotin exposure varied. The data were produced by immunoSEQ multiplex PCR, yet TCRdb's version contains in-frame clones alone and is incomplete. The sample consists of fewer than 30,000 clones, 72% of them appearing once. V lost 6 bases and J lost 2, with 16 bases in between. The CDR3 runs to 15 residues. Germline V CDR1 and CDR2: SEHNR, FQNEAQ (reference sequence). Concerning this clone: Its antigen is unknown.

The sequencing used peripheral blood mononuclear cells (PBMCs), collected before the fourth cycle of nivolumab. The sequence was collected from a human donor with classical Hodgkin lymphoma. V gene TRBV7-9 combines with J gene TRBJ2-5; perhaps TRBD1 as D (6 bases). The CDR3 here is CASSPQGLGQETQYF. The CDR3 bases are TGTGCCAGCAGTCCACAGGGTCTTGGGCAAGAGACCCAGTACTTC. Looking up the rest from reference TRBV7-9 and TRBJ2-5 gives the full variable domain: DTGVSQNPRHKITKRGQNVTFRCDPISEHNRLYWYRQTLGQGPEFLTYFQNEAQLEKSRLLSDRFSAERPKGSFSTLEIQRTEQGDSAMYLCASSPQGLGQETQYFGPGTRLLVL.